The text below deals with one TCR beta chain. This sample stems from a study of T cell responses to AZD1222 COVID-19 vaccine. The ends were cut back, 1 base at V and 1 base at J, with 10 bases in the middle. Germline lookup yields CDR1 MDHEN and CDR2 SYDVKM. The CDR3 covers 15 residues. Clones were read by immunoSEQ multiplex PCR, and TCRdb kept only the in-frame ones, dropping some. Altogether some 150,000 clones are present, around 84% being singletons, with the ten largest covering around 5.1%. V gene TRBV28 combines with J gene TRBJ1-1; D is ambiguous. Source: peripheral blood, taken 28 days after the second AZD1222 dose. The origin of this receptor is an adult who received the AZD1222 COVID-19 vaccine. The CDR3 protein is CASSLSKGRNTEAFF. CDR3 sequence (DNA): TGTGCCAGCAGTTTATCGAAGGGTCGGAACACTGAAGCTTTCTTT.